This paragraph covers one TCR beta chain sequence. This specimen comes from a study of T cells in Graves' hyperthyroidism and ophthalmopathy. Germline values: CDR1 MNHEY, CDR2 SVGAGI. The CDR3 is 14 residues long. Using RNA transcripts as the source, TCR beta CDR3 regions were amplified. TCR CDR3 regions were first amplified by RT-PCR with HTBI primers. TCRdb re-derived calls from the multiplex PCR reads in MiXCR, one entry per CDR3 protein. This sample has about 840,000 distinct CDR3 sequences, with roughly 37% found just once. The clonotype originates from a young man with Graves' hyperthyroidism. This chain joins TRBV6-5 and TRBJ1-1; D not certain. Sequences were obtained from blood. CDR3 DNA sequence: TGTGCATGTGGAATTCGGGGATCGTCGGCGGACGCTTTCTTT. Its translation: CACGIRGSSADAFF.